Each of the 20 T cell receptor beta chains below was sequenced from the same sample in a study of somatic mutations in cytotoxic T cells in rheumatoid arthritis. TCRdb keeps only in-frame clones here, not all; method: immunoSEQ multiplex PCR. In the table there are about 5,200 clones, 70% to 85% of which are singletons. Sequences were obtained from CD8+ T cells sorted from blood. Source of these receptors: a woman between 45 and 65 years old with rheumatoid arthritis.

The CDR3 protein is CASSPGLAESSYEQYF. CDR3 nucleotides: TGTGCCAGCAGCCCTGGACTAGCGGAGAGCTCCTACGAGCAGTACTTC. This rearrangement joins TRBV7-6 to TRBJ2-7; the match to TRBD2 covers 10 bases. The CDR3 spans 16 residues. J lost 0 bases, V lost 5 bases, and 7 bases had no gene match. Germline V gene sequence: CDR1 SGHVS, CDR2 FNYEAQ.

The chain joins TRBV27 to TRBJ1-2, with D perhaps matching TRBD1 (6 bases). Looked up from germline, CDR1 is MNHEY and CDR2 is SMNVEV (reference sequence). V gave up 0 bases and J gave up 3 bases, with 8 bases separating them. The CDR3 sequence is 14 residues long. Written as DNA, the CDR3 is TGTGCCAGCAGTTTATCGGCAGGGGACTATGGCTACACCTTC. Protein sequence: CASSLSAGDYGYTF.

The CDR3 DNA sequence: TGTGCCAGCAATCCTAGCGGGAGCTACGAGCAGTACTTC. This translates into CASNPSGSYEQYF. The J gene is TRBJ2-7, the V gene TRBV7-8; 10 bases match TRBD2. The CDR3 runs to 13 residues. Germline-derived CDR1 and CDR2 are SGHVS and FQNEAQ. With 7 bases clipped from V and 3 bases from J, the junction kept 3 bases outside the gene matches.

The chain has TRBV5-6 and TRBJ1-1; D perhaps matches TRBD1 (5 bases). Germline loops: CDR1 SGHDT, CDR2 YYEEEE. V lost 4 bases to trimming and J lost 6 bases, with 19 bases between them. The CDR3 runs to 15 residues. Here the CDR3 DNA reads TGTGCCAGCAGCGGGTCTCGGTGGGGGGTAGCTGAAGCTTTCTTT. Translated: CASSGSRWGVAEAFF.

V usage is TRBV6-1 and J usage is TRBJ2-7; 13 bases line up with TRBD2. The CDR3 consists of 15 residues. With 4 bases clipped from V and 7 bases from J, the junction kept 7 bases outside the gene matches. The germline V gene has CDR1 MNHNS and CDR2 SASEGT. The CDR3 DNA follows: TGTGCCAGCAGTGGACTAGCGGGGGGTGGAGAGGAGCAGTACTTC. Translated: CASSGLAGGGEEQYF.

The chain combines TRBV6-1 with TRBJ1-3; D gene ambiguous. The germline V gene has CDR1 MNHNS and CDR2 SASEGT. The CDR3 is 14 residues long. Trimming cost V 6 bases and J 1 base, with 10 bases left between them. CDR3 sequence (DNA): TGTGCCAGCAGCGGGGATTCATCTGGAAACACCATATATTTT. The encoded protein is CASSGDSSGNTIYF.

The chain is built from TRBV9 and TRBJ2-3, with TRBD2 matching 9 bases. CDR1 SGDLS and CDR2 YYNGEE come from the germline V gene. Trimming at V came to 2 bases and at J to 6 bases, leaving 10 bases not matched to a gene. The CDR3 spans 16 residues. The CDR3 region has the DNA TGTGCCAGCAGCGTCTTTGGCGGGGGGGAAGTCGATACGCAGTATTTT. Protein sequence: CASSVFGGGEVDTQYF.

This clone was counted once. The V gene is TRBV2, the J gene TRBJ1-5; D perhaps matches TRBD1 (6 bases). This CDR3 comprises 17 residues. The V end lost 6 bases, the J end lost 0 bases, and 18 bases lay between the germline ends. Per germline, CDR1 SNHLY and CDR2 FYNNEI. DNA for the CDR3: TGTGCCAGCAGAATCGAAGCAGGGGCGTATAGCAATCAGCCCCAGCATTTT. Protein: CASRIEAGAYSNQPQHF.

CDR3 in amino acids: CASSYSGTTLGEKLFF. In DNA, the CDR3 is TGTGCCAGCAGTTACTCCGGGACAACCTTGGGGGAAAAACTGTTTTTT. This chain connects TRBV6-6 to TRBJ1-4, with D perhaps matching TRBD1 (6 bases). The CDR3 is 16 amino acids. Trimming shortened V by 0 bases and J by 8 bases, and 16 bases separated the two germline ends. CDR1 and CDR2 from the germline V gene are MNHNY and SVGAGI (reference sequence).

This clone was counted a single time. This sequence joins TRBV19 and TRBJ1-5; the match to TRBD1 covers 10 bases. Per germline, CDR1 LNHDA and CDR2 SQIVND (reference sequence). The CDR3 has 17 amino acids. The trim removed 4 bases at V and 0 bases at J, leaving 6 bases unmatched. CDR3 residues: CASSTDRGSYSNQPQHF. The DNA of the CDR3 is TGTGCCAGTAGTACGGACAGGGGGTCTTATAGCAATCAGCCCCAGCATTTT.

This rearrangement joins TRBV2 to TRBJ2-7; 13 positions agree with TRBD2. The ends lost 7 bases at V and 2 bases at J; junction bases unmatched: 14. The CDR3 extends over 18 amino acids. Germline V gene sequence: CDR1 SNHLY, CDR2 FYNNEI. The CDR3 DNA sequence: TGTGCCAGCAACAGTGGGACTAGCGGGACTCGGGGGGCCTACGAGCAGTACTTC. It codes for CASNSGTSGTRGAYEQYF.

V usage is TRBV27 and J usage is TRBJ2-3; D remains unclear. The germline V gene encodes CDR1 MNHEY and CDR2 SMNVEV (reference sequence). This CDR3 region has 13 residues. V was clipped by 8 bases and J by 0 bases, with 9 bases between them. CDR3 protein: CASGYSSTDTQYF. As DNA, the CDR3 is TGTGCCAGCGGGTACAGCAGCACAGATACGCAGTATTTT.

The chain links TRBV28 to TRBJ1-1; D remains unclear. Germline-derived CDR1 and CDR2 are MDHEN and SYDVKM. V lost 5 bases to trimming and J lost 1 base, with 11 bases between them. There are 14 residues in the CDR3. CDR3 residues: CASSVTGTNTEAFF. DNA for the CDR3: TGTGCCAGCAGTGTAACGGGTACGAACACTGAAGCTTTCTTT.

The chain couples TRBV7-9 to TRBJ2-5; the match to TRBD1 covers 7 bases. Germline assignment: CDR1 SEHNR and CDR2 FQNEAQ (reference sequence). The length of the CDR3 is 16 residues. V dropped 6 bases and J dropped 5; count of bases not matched to a gene: 15. DNA of the CDR3: TGTGCCAGCAGGCCCACAGGGGTCGGATCTTGGGAGACCCAGTACTTC. This gives the protein CASRPTGVGSWETQYF.

This clone was seen once. V usage is TRBV9 and J usage is TRBJ2-7; 9 bases line up with TRBD2. Trimming removed 0 bases from V and 3 bases from J; junction bases left unmatched: 1. CDR1 is SGDLS and CDR2 is YYNGEE in the germline V gene. The CDR3 extends over 14 amino acids. The CDR3 sequence: CASSVEAGGYEQYF. As DNA, the CDR3 is TGTGCCAGCAGCGTAGAAGCGGGGGGCTACGAGCAGTACTTC.

This clone showed up just once. For the CDR3, the DNA is TGTGCCAGCACCGTGACTAGCGCGGGATACGAGCAGTACTTC. As protein: CASTVTSAGYEQYF. This chain links TRBV28 with TRBJ2-7, with 8 bases that match TRBD2. Germline CDR1 reads MDHEN; CDR2 reads SYDVKM. The CDR3 has 14 residues. The V gene end was trimmed by 7 bases and the J gene end by 4 bases; junction bases not matched to a gene: 9.

The gene calls are TRBV9 and TRBJ2-3, with D possibly matching TRBD2 (7 bases). This CDR3 has 15 amino acids. Germline lookup yields CDR1 SGDLS and CDR2 YYNGEE. V was pared by 2 bases and J by 3 bases, with 13 bases between. The CDR3 loop reads CASSVGGAVTDTQYF. CDR3 in DNA: TGTGCCAGCAGCGTGGGGGGGGCGGTAACAGATACGCAGTATTTT.

This clone appeared once. V is TRBV29-1 and J is TRBJ2-2, with 9 bases lining up with TRBD1. The junction had 14 bases not matched to a gene; V was cut back by 1 base and J by 5 bases. From germline, CDR1 is SQVTM and CDR2 ANQGSEA. The CDR3 has 18 amino acids. The CDR3 reads CSVEGGNPGQGATGELFF. The CDR3 DNA sequence: TGCAGCGTTGAAGGGGGGAACCCGGGACAGGGAGCTACCGGGGAGCTGTTTTTT.

This chain uses TRBV7-9 with TRBJ2-7; tentative D call: TRBD1 (7 bases). Trimming stripped 3 bases from V and 0 bases from J, with 18 bases between. Germline V gives CDR1 SEHNR, CDR2 FQNEAQ (reference sequence). This CDR3 spans 17 amino acids. This CDR3 reads CASSLGGYGDSSYEQYF. CDR3 DNA: TGTGCCAGCAGCTTGGGAGGTTACGGGGACAGCTCCTACGAGCAGTACTTC.

This chain connects TRBV9 to TRBJ1-5; no definite D call. V lost 0 bases and J 4 bases, leaving 5 bases between the germline ends. Germline CDR1 and CDR2: SGDLS and YYNGEE. The CDR3 has 13 residues. CDR3 sequence: CASSVAGNQPQHF. The CDR3 nucleotides read TGTGCCAGCAGCGTAGCGGGAAATCAGCCCCAGCATTTT.